This T cell receptor beta chain was recorded in a study of graft-versus-host responses after intestinal transplantation. Study-wide findings and caveats: Subjects displaying graft-donor T cell macrochimerism possessed elevated graft-versus-host to host-versus-graft clonal ratios inside allografts. GvH clones turned up in recipient marrow; some had shown up first in ileum or blood.

Germline CDR1 SGDLS, CDR2 YYNGEE. The CDR3 runs 13 residues. V lost 4 bases and J lost 6, with 13 bases in between. The authors processed graft tissue to release intraepithelial and lamina propria lymphocytes. The repertoire was sequenced with immunoSEQ multiplex PCR; TCRdb's copy has only in-frame clones and lacks some. The repertoire holds roughly 36,000 clones, with 87% as singletons. Comment on this clone: The antigen remains undetermined.

The specimen comprised ileum tissue, sampled 200 to 210 days after intestinal transplant. This sequence originates from a human patient who received an intestinal transplant, so some T cells may come from the graft donor. The chain combines TRBV9 with TRBJ1-2; D possibly corresponds to TRBD1 (6 bases). CDR3 sequence reads: CASSPGRGDGYTF. The CDR3 DNA follows: TGTGCCAGCAGCCCCGGAAGGGGGGATGGCTACACCTTC.